This TCR beta chain was captured by sequencing in a study of T cells in Graves' hyperthyroidism and ophthalmopathy. Study in general: Peripheral blood samples were taken at initial diagnosis, prior to any treatment.

This clonotype was counted ten times or more. CDR3 length: 17 amino acids. CDR1 and CDR2 (germline): SNHLY, FYNNEI. V was pared by 6 bases and J by 3 bases, with 23 bases between. It was RNA transcripts that yielded the amplified TCR beta CDR3 regions. The HTBI primer set drove a first-round RT-PCR of the TCR CDR3. TCRdb re-called the multiplex PCR reads with MiXCR, one entry per CDR3 protein. The sample has about 360,000 distinct CDR3 sequences, about a fifth seen once; the top ten hold roughly 3.5%. The sequence came from a woman aged 18 to 35 with Graves' hyperthyroidism. The sample taken for sequencing was blood. V gene TRBV2 combines with J gene TRBJ1-2; possible D gene TRBD1, 6 bases. The CDR3 DNA sequence: TGTGCCAGCAGCCAAGACCTAGGGGGGGCAGGGGACTATGGCTACACCTTC. Translated, it gives CASSQDLGGAGDYGYTF.